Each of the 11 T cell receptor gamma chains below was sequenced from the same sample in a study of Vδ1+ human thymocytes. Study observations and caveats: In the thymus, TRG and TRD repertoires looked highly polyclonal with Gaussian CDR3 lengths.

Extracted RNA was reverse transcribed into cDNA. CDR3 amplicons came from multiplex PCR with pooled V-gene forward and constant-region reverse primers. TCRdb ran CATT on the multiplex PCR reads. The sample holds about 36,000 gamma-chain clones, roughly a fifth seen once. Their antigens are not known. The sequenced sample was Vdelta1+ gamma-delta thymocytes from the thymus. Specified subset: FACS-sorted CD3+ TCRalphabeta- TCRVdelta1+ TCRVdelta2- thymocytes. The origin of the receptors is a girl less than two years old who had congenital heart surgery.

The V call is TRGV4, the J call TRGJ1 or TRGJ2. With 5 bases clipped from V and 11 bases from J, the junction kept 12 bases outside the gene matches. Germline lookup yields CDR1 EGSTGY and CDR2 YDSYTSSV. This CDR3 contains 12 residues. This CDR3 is CATWGNYSEKLF. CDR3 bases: TGTGCCACCTGGGGCAATTATTCTGAGAAACTCTTT.

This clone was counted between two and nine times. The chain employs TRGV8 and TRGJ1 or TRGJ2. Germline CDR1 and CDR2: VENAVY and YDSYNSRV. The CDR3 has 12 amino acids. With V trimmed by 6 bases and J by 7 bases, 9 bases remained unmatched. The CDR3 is CATWSRGYKKLF. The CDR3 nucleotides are TGTGCCACCTGGTCTAGGGGCTATAAGAAACTCTTT.

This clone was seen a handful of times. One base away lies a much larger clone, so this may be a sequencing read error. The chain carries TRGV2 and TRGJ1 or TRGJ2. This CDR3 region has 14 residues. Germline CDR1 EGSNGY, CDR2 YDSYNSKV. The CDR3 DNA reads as TGTGCCACCAGGGACGGGCCGGATTATTATAAGAAACTCTTT. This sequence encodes CATRDGPDYYKKLF.

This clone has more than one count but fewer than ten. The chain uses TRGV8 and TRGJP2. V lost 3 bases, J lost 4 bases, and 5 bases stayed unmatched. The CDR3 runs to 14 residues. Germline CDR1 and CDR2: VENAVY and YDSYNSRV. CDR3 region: CATWDPNSDWIKTF. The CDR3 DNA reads TGTGCCACCTGGGATCCGAATAGTGATTGGATCAAGACGTTT.

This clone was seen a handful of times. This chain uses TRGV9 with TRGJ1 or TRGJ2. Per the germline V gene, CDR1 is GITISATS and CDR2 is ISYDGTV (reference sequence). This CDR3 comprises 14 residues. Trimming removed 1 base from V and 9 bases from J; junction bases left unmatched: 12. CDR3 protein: CALWEVATPIKKLF. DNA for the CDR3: TGTGCCTTGTGGGAGGTAGCCACACCGATTAAGAAACTCTTT.

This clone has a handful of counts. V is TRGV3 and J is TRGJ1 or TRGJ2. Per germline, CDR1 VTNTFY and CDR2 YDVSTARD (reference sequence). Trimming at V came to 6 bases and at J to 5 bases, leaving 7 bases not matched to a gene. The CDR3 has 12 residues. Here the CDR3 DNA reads TGTGCCACCTGGACAAGAGATTATAAGAAACTCTTT. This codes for CATWTRDYKKLF.

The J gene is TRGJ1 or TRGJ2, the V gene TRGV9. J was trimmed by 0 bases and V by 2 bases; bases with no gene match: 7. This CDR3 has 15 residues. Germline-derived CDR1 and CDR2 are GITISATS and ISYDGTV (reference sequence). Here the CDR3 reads CALWEGTSNYYKKLF. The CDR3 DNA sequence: TGTGCCTTGTGGGAGGGAACTTCGAATTATTATAAGAAACTCTTT.

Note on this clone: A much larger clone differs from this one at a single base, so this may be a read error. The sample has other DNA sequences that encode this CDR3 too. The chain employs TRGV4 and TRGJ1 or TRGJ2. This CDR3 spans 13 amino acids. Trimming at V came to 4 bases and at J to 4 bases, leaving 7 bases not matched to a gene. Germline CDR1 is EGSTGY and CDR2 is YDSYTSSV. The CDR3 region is CATWDGTYYKKLF. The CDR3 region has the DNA TGTGCCACCTGGGACGGGACCTATTATAAGAAACTCTTT.

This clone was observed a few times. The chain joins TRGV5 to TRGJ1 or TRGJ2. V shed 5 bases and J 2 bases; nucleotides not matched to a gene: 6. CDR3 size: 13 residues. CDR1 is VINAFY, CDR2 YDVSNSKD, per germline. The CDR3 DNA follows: TGTGCCACCTGGGTGCGTTATTATTATAAGAAACTCTTT. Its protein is CATWVRYYYKKLF.

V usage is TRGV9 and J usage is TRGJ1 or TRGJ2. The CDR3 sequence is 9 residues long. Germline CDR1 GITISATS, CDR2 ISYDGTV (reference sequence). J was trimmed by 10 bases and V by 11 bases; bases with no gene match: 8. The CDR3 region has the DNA TGTGCCTCCCCGAACAAGAAACTCTTT. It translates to CASPNKKLF.

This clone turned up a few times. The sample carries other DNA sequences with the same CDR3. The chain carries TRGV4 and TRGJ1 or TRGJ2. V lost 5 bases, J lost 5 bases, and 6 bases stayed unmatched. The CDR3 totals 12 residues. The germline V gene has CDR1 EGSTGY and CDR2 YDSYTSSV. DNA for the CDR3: TGTGCCACCTGGGGTGTCGATTATAAGAAACTCTTT. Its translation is CATWGVDYKKLF.